The next 32 T cell receptor beta chains were all read from a single sample in a study of response to subunit inactivated influenza vaccine. TCRdb reprocessed the RT-PCR reads with MiXCR, giving one entry per CDR3 protein. The data hold fewer than 800,000 distinct CDR3 sequences, with around a sixth observed a single time. Sequenced here: PBMCs from blood, sampled 12 days after vaccination. The receptors were sampled from a man aged 50 to 59 who received an inactivated influenza vaccine.

This clonotype was seen at least ten times. CDR3 loop: CATSRDLRASGRAGRNEQFF. The DNA of the CDR3 is TGTGCCACCAGCAGAGATCTACGTGCCTCTGGGCGCGCGGGGAGGAATGAGCAGTTCTTC. The chain joins TRBV15 to TRBJ2-1; possible D gene TRBD2, 6 bases. The germline V gene has CDR1 LNHNV and CDR2 YYDKDF (reference sequence). The CDR3 loop spans 20 amino acids. Trimming shortened V by 0 bases and J by 7 bases, and 28 bases separated the two germline ends.

The rearrangement links TRBV19 to TRBJ2-2; D possibly matches TRBD1 or TRBD2 (6 bases each). Germline V gives CDR1 LNHDA, CDR2 SQIVND (reference sequence). This CDR3 is 16 amino acids long. V was clipped by 0 bases and J by 5 bases, with 13 bases between them. CDR3 nucleotide sequence: TGTGCCAGTAGTATAGAAAGGGGGGCTGGGACCGGGGAGCTGTTTTTT. Protein product: CASSIERGAGTGELFF.

The rearrangement uses TRBV2 and TRBJ1-5; tentative D call: TRBD1 (6 bases). CDR3 length: 14 amino acids. Trimming removed 4 bases from V and 6 bases from J, with 13 bases in between. CDR1 SNHLY and CDR2 FYNNEI come from the germline V gene. The DNA of the CDR3 is TGTGCCAGCAGTGGTCAGGGGCAGGGTCAGCCCCAGCATTTT. Amino acids: CASSGQGQGQPQHF.

The V and J genes are TRBV6-2 or TRBV6-3 and TRBJ2-5; 10 bases agree with TRBD2. CDR3 length equals 20 residues. The germline V gene encodes CDR1 MNHEY and CDR2 SVGEGT. V lost 0 bases, J lost 2 bases, and 15 bases stayed unmatched. CDR3 amino acids: CASSYSMRLAGEVGQETQYF. CDR3 DNA: TGTGCCAGCAGTTACTCGATGCGGCTAGCGGGAGAGGTGGGGCAAGAGACCCAGTACTTC.

Written as DNA, the CDR3 is TGTGCCAGCAGCCCTAGCCTGGGAACATCACCCAGGACGCATGAGCAGTTCTTC. It is translated as CASSPSLGTSPRTHEQFF. This rearrangement joins TRBV14 to TRBJ2-1; TRBD2 might be the D (5 bases). The length of the CDR3 is 18 residues. V was clipped by 4 bases and J by 8 bases, with 27 bases between them. The germline V gene has CDR1 SGHDN and CDR2 FVKESK.

This clonotype was seen many times. V is TRBV20-1 and J is TRBJ1-2; D gene ambiguous. The CDR3 runs to 10 residues. Germline CDR1 DFQATT, CDR2 SNEGSKA (reference sequence). Trimming removed 6 bases from V and 0 bases from J, with 2 bases in between. The CDR3 loop is CSATNYGYTF. For the CDR3, the DNA is TGCAGTGCGACTAACTATGGCTACACCTTC.

V gene TRBV10-3 combines with J gene TRBJ1-1, with a weak D call TRBD1 (5 bases). Germline V gene data show CDR1 as ENHRY and CDR2 as SYGVKD. The CDR3 runs 17 residues. The V and J ends lost 0 bases and 4 bases respectively, with 18 bases between them. DNA of the CDR3: TGTGCCATCAGTGAGTCTACCCCAGGGACCGGGAGCACTGAAGCTTTCTTT. It yields the protein CAISESTPGTGSTEAFF.

This clonotype was detected a few times. The chain employs TRBV6-6 and TRBJ1-2, with a possible D match to TRBD1 (6 bases). Germline CDR1 is MNHNY and CDR2 is SVGAGI (reference sequence). The CDR3 contains 13 residues. V was shortened by 4 bases and J by 4 bases, with 10 bases between the two germline ends. The CDR3 DNA reads TGTGCCAGCAGTTCCGACAGGCTCTATGGCTACACCTTC. Translated: CASSSDRLYGYTF.

This clonotype was detected many times. This chain links TRBV29-1 with TRBJ2-5; the D gene is possibly TRBD2 (6 bases). The CDR3 is 13 residues long. V shed 7 bases and J shed 1 base, with 13 bases lying between them. Per the germline V gene, CDR1 is SQVTM and CDR2 is ANQGSEA. The chain's CDR3 is CSATPGSQETQYF. CDR3 sequence (DNA): TGCAGCGCCACTCCCGGGAGCCAAGAGACCCAGTACTTC.

The chain employs TRBV5-1 and TRBJ2-1; D unresolved. Looked up from germline, CDR1 is SGHRS and CDR2 is YFSETQ. CDR3 length: 15 amino acids. V lost 1 base and J 3 bases, leaving 11 bases between the germline ends. The CDR3 here is CASSLTAMGYNEQFF. DNA of the CDR3: TGCGCCAGCAGCTTGACTGCAATGGGCTACAATGAGCAGTTCTTC.

V gene TRBV7-9 combines with J gene TRBJ2-7; D unclear. V gave up 2 bases and J gave up 6 bases, with 11 bases separating them. This CDR3 comprises 13 residues. CDR1 is SEHNR and CDR2 is FQNEAQ in the germline V gene (reference sequence). The CDR3 DNA reads TGTGCCAGCAGCTTATTACAGCTTGGCGAGCAGTACTTC. Protein: CASSLLQLGEQYF.

Many counts were recorded for this clonotype. The V and J genes are TRBV25-1 and TRBJ2-4, with TRBD1 matching 10 bases. Germline V gene lookup returns CDR1 MGHDK and CDR2 SYGVNS. The CDR3 contains 17 residues. V lost 4 bases to trimming and J lost 1 base; unmatched junction nucleotides: 7. CDR3 sequence reads: CASSGQGASLAKNIQYF. CDR3 nucleotide sequence: TGTGCCAGCAGTGGACAGGGGGCGAGTCTGGCCAAAAACATTCAGTACTTC.

This clonotype was counted ten times or more. This sequence joins TRBV12-3 or TRBV12-4 and TRBJ2-3; D ambiguous. The V gene lost 3 bases and the J gene lost 1 base, with 5 bases spanning the gap. The CDR3 length is 13 residues. CDR3 loop: CASSFTRTDTQYF. The CDR3 DNA reads TGTGCCAGCAGTTTCACTCGCACAGATACGCAGTATTTT.

The V call is TRBV6-2 or TRBV6-3, the J call TRBJ2-5, with 7 bases matching TRBD1. V shed 6 bases and J 1 base; nucleotides not matched to a gene: 11. This CDR3 comprises 16 residues. Germline lookup yields CDR1 MNHEY and CDR2 SVGEGT. The CDR3 is CASSKTGKEIQETQYF. In nucleotides, the CDR3 is TGTGCCAGCAGCAAGACAGGGAAGGAGATCCAAGAGACCCAGTACTTC.

The CDR3 coding sequence is TGTGCCAGCTCACCACCGATAGGAAGTCCGTTCTTC. Translation: CASSPPIGSPFF. V gene TRBV18 combines with J gene TRBJ2-1, with D hard to call. CDR1 KGHSH and CDR2 LQKENI come from the germline V gene. Trimming shortened V by 0 bases and J by 15 bases, and 12 bases separated the two germline ends. This CDR3 has 12 amino acids. Filled out from reference TRBV18 and TRBJ2-1, the complete variable domain reads NAGVMQNPRHLVRRRGQEARLRCSPMKGHSHVYWYRQLPEEGLKFMVYLQKENIIDESGMPKERFSAEFPKEGPSILRIQQVVRGDSAAYFCASSPPIGSPFFGPGTRLTVL.

The chain combines TRBV28 with TRBJ2-5; TRBD2 matches 9 bases. The germline V gene has CDR1 MDHEN and CDR2 SYDVKM. V lost 3 bases, J lost 4 bases, and 12 bases stayed unmatched. The CDR3 has 17 residues. CDR3 region: CASSFLEAGGPRETQYF. In nucleotides, the CDR3 is TGTGCCAGCAGTTTTCTGGAGGCGGGAGGGCCCCGAGAGACCCAGTACTTC.

This clonotype has ten or more counts. The gene calls are TRBV12-3 or TRBV12-4 and TRBJ2-7; D is perhaps TRBD1 (6 bases). CDR3 length: 13 amino acids. The ends were cut back, 6 bases at V and 1 base at J, with 10 bases in the middle. This CDR3 reads CASSFQGSYEQYF. The CDR3 DNA follows: TGTGCCAGCAGCTTTCAGGGGTCCTACGAGCAGTACTTC.

This clonotype appeared a single time. J is TRBJ2-1 and V is TRBV12-3 or TRBV12-4; the D gene is possibly TRBD2 (5 bases). V gave up 0 bases and J gave up 8 bases, with 14 bases separating them. The CDR3 is 15 residues long. The CDR3 coding sequence is TGTGCCAGCAGTTTAGCGATTAGCGTGGGGTATGAGCAGTTCTTC. Translating it yields CASSLAISVGYEQFF.

This clonotype was seen a handful of times. The chain combines TRBV24-1 with TRBJ2-7; either TRBD1 or TRBD2 may fit D (6 bases each). Trimming removed 2 bases from V and 6 bases from J, with 16 bases in between. The CDR3 runs 15 residues. Germline assignment: CDR1 KGHDR and CDR2 SFDVKD. CDR3 sequence: CATSDSKGGWAEQYF. The CDR3, as DNA: TGTGCCACCAGTGATTCTAAGGGGGGATGGGCCGAGCAGTACTTC.

In its sample, this clonotype was seen many times. The chain carries TRBV7-9 and TRBJ1-5, with 7 bases that match TRBD1. This CDR3 spans 13 amino acids. Germline-derived CDR1 and CDR2 are SEHNR and FQNEAQ (reference sequence). Trimming cost V 4 bases and J 4 bases; bases outside gene matches: 1. The DNA for the CDR3 is TGTGCCAGCAGCTGGGACAGTAATCAGCCCCAGCATTTT. Protein sequence: CASSWDSNQPQHF.

There are a few counts of this clonotype. The chain carries TRBV12-3 or TRBV12-4 and TRBJ1-1; no clear D. V lost 2 bases to trimming and J lost 0 bases, with 10 bases between them. The CDR3 is 15 residues long. The chain's CDR3 is CASSLIGSMNTEAFF. The CDR3 nucleotides are TGTGCCAGCAGTTTAATAGGGTCCATGAACACTGAAGCTTTCTTT.

The chain combines TRBV7-2 with TRBJ2-1; D remains ambiguous. The CDR3 contains 15 residues. V gave up 0 bases and J gave up 3 bases, with 9 bases separating them. CDR1 and CDR2 from the germline V gene are SGHTA and FQGNSA. In nucleotides, the CDR3 is TGTGCCAGCAGCTTAGCGGGCGAGGACTACAATGAGCAGTTCTTC. As protein: CASSLAGEDYNEQFF.

This clonotype has ten or more counts. J is TRBJ2-2 and V is TRBV5-6; the D is unclear. This CDR3 is built from 15 residues. The V and J ends lost 0 bases and 1 base respectively, with 7 bases between them. The germline V gene encodes CDR1 SGHDT and CDR2 YYEEEE. The CDR3 coding sequence is TGTGCCAGCAGCTTGGCAGCAGGGAACACCGGGGAGCTGTTTTTT. This translates into CASSLAAGNTGELFF. Filled out from reference TRBV5-6 and TRBJ2-2, the complete variable domain reads DAGVTQSPTHLIKTRGQQVTLRCSPKSGHDTVSWYQQALGQGPQFIFQYYEEEERQRGNFPDRFSGHQFPNYSSELNVNALLLGDSALYLCASSLAAGNTGELFFGEGSRLTVL.

The count of this clonotype is one. The V gene is TRBV4-3, the J gene TRBJ2-7; 7 bases are a match to TRBD1. Looked up from germline, CDR1 is LGHNA and CDR2 is YSLEER. With V trimmed by 1 base and J by 4 bases, 10 bases remained unmatched. This CDR3 has 16 residues. The CDR3 spells CASSQAVQGSGYEQYF. The CDR3, as DNA: TGCGCCAGCAGCCAAGCCGTACAGGGGTCGGGTTACGAGCAGTACTTC.

This clonotype was observed many times. The chain has TRBV2 and TRBJ2-1; 8 bases map to TRBD2. Germline V CDR1 and CDR2: SNHLY, FYNNEI. This CDR3 spans 19 amino acids. DNA of the CDR3: TGTACCATCTGTTTCGGGCCTGTCGGCGGGAGGATACCCTACAATGAGCAGTTCTTC. Translating gives CTICFGPVGGRIPYNEQFF. Filled out from reference TRBV2 and TRBJ2-1, the complete variable domain reads EPEVTQTPSHQVTQMGQEVILRCVPISNHLYFYWYRQILGQKVEFLVSFYNNEISEKSEIFDDQFSVERPDGSNFTLKIRSTKLEDSAMYFCTICFGPVGGRIPYNEQFFGPGTRLTVL.

A few counts support this clonotype. The chain uses TRBV10-3 and TRBJ1-1; D not resolved. The CDR3 runs 13 residues. Germline assignment: CDR1 ENHRY and CDR2 SYGVKD. Trimming left V 2 bases short and J 5 bases short, with 9 bases between. Written as DNA, the CDR3 is TGTGCCATCAGTGAGCCCGGGTGGACTGAAGCTTTCTTT. This encodes CAISEPGWTEAFF.

This clonotype was seen more than once but under ten times. The chain recombines TRBV12-3 or TRBV12-4 with TRBJ2-2, with 8 bases lining up with TRBD2. This CDR3 contains 13 residues. Trimming removed 7 bases from V and 6 bases from J; junction bases left unmatched: 4. The CDR3: CASTFGGAGELFF. DNA of the CDR3: TGTGCCAGCACCTTCGGGGGGGCCGGGGAGCTGTTTTTT.

This clonotype appeared a few times. V is TRBV9 and J is TRBJ1-6; D is unresolved. The CDR3 spans 14 residues. Per the germline V gene, CDR1 is SGDLS and CDR2 is YYNGEE. V lost 0 bases and J lost 6, with 7 bases in between. CDR3 sequence reads: CASSVESANSPLHF. Written as DNA, the CDR3 is TGTGCCAGCAGCGTAGAGTCAGCTAATTCACCCCTCCACTTT.

Only a few counts were recorded for this clonotype. This chain links TRBV7-3 with TRBJ2-3; 7 bases match TRBD2. The CDR3 has 13 residues. CDR1 is SGHTA, CDR2 FQGTGA, per germline. V trimming: 5 bases; J trimming: 7 bases; junction bases outside the gene matches: 6. The CDR3 loop reads CASSASGLHTQYF. The CDR3, as DNA: TGTGCCAGCAGCGCCTCGGGACTACATACGCAGTATTTT.

This clonotype showed up just a few times. V is TRBV12-3 or TRBV12-4 and J is TRBJ1-2, with TRBD1 matching 8 bases. Trimming cost V 7 bases and J 4 bases; bases outside gene matches: 11. CDR3 size: 15 residues. CDR3 nucleotide sequence: TGTGCCAGCAACCTGGACAGGGTATATCCCTATGGCTACACCTTC. Translating it yields CASNLDRVYPYGYTF.

Comment on this clonotype: The junction departs from the called germline gene at one end, perhaps through a read error. The rearrangement uses TRBV6-2 or TRBV6-3 and TRBJ2-1; 9 positions agree with TRBD1. The CDR3 sequence is 15 residues long. Germline assignment: CDR1 MNHEY and CDR2 SVGEGT. The CDR3 DNA reads TGTGCCAGCAGAAAGCCGGGACAGGGATCGGGTGAGCACTTCTTC. This encodes CASRKPGQGSGEHFF.

This clonotype was observed a few times. The V gene is TRBV6-2 or TRBV6-3, the J gene TRBJ2-7, with 9 bases matching TRBD2. The CDR3 runs 15 residues. The J segment lost 2 bases and the V segment lost 4 bases, leaving 6 bases of the junction unmatched. CDR1 is MNHEY and CDR2 is SVGEGT in the germline V gene. The CDR3 sequence is CASSFPSGTAYEQYF. CDR3 nucleotide sequence: TGTGCCAGCAGTTTTCCTAGCGGGACCGCCTACGAGCAGTACTTC.